This paragraph covers one TCR beta chain sequence. Its antigen is as yet unknown. Time point: peripheral blood 6 weeks after treatment start. This sample was included in a study of PD-L1 blockade in urothelial cancer. At the level of the study: About 90% of the roughly 30 patients were men who had bladder-origin urothelial cancer. Between 0 and 3 prior chemotherapy regimens had been given to patients. Blood underwent analysis 3 weeks (second dose) and 6 weeks after treatment began.

The repertoire was sequenced with immunoSEQ multiplex PCR; TCRdb's copy has only in-frame clones and lacks some. The data contain around 62,000 clones, about nine tenths of them singletons. General study results and limits: Larger 3-week expansion of tumor-associated blood clones was seen in durable-benefit patients.

This clonotype was obtained from a man aged 55 to 70 with urothelial cancer. Source: PBMCs, taken around atezolizumab (anti-PD-L1) treatment.

The CDR3 nucleotides read TGTGCCAGTAAAAGGACAGGGGGATTTCAAGAGACCCAGTACTTC. This sequence encodes CASKRTGGFQETQYF. The chain joins TRBV28 to TRBJ2-5; 10 positions match TRBD1. The germline V gene has CDR1 MDHEN and CDR2 SYDVKM. The CDR3 extends over 15 amino acids. J lost 2 bases, V lost 9 bases, and 9 bases had no gene match.